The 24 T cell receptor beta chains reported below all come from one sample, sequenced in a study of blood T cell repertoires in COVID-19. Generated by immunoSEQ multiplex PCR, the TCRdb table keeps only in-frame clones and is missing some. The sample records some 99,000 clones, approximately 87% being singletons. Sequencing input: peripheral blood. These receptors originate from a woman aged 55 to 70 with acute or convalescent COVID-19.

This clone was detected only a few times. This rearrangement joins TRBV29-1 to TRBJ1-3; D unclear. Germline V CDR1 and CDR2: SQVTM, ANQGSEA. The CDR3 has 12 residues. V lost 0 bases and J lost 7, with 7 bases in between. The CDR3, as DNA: TGCAGCGTTGAAGAACCCGGGAACACCATATATTTT. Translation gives CSVEEPGNTIYF.

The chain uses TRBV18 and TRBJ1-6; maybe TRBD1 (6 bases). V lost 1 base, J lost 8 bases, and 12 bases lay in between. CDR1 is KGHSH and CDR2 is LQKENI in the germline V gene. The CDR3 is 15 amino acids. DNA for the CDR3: TGTGCCAGCTCACCACAGGCACAGGGAGATTCACCCCTCCACTTT. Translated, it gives CASSPQAQGDSPLHF.

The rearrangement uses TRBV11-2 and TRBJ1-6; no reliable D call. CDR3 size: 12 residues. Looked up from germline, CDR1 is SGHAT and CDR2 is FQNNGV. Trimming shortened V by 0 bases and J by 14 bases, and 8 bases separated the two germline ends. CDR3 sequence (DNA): TGTGCCAGCAGCTTAGACAGATTGTCCCTCCACTTT. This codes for CASSLDRLSLHF.

CDR3 residues: CASSLALGDQPQHF. The DNA for the CDR3 is TGTGCCAGCAGCTTAGCGCTCGGGGATCAGCCCCAGCATTTT. V and J are TRBV7-2 and TRBJ1-5; D gene unclear. CDR1 and CDR2 from the germline V gene are SGHTA and FQGNSA. Trimming pared 0 bases from V and 5 bases from J, leaving 8 bases between. The CDR3 spans 14 residues. The variable domain in full, completed from reference TRBV7-2 and TRBJ1-5, reads GAGVSQSPSNKVTEKGKDVELRCDPISGHTALYWYRQSLGQGLEFLIYFQGNSAPDKSGLPSDRFSAERTGGSVSTLTIQRTQQEDSAVYLCASSLALGDQPQHFGDGTRLSIL.

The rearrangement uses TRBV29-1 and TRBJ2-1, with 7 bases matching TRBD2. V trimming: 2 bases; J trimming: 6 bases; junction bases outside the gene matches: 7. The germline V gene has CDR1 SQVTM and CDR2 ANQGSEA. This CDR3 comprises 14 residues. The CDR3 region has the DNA TGCAGCGTTGAAAGTGGCGGGGGAACCAATGAGCAGTTCTTC. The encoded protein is CSVESGGGTNEQFF.

This CDR3 reads CASSLLNRGNTEAFF. CDR3 nucleotides: TGTGCCAGCAGCTTACTAAACAGGGGGAACACTGAAGCTTTCTTT. The chain has TRBV11-2 and TRBJ1-1, with 7 nucleotides matching TRBD1. Unmatched junction bases numbered 4, after V lost 2 bases and J lost 1 base. Germline V CDR1 and CDR2: SGHAT, FQNNGV. The CDR3 loop spans 15 amino acids.

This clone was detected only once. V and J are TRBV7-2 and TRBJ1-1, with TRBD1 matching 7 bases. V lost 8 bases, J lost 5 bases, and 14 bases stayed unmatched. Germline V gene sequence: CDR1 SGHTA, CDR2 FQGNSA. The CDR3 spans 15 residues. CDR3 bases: TGTGCCAGCTCCAGGAGGAGGGGGCGTGGAACTGAAGCTTTCTTT. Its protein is CASSRRRGRGTEAFF.

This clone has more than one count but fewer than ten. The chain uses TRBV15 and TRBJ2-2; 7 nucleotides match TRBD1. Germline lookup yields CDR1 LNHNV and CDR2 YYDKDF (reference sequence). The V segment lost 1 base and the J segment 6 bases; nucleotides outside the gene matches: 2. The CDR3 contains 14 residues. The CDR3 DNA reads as TGTGCCACCAGCAGAGTCCAGGGGGCCGGGGAGCTGTTTTTT. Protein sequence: CATSRVQGAGELFF.

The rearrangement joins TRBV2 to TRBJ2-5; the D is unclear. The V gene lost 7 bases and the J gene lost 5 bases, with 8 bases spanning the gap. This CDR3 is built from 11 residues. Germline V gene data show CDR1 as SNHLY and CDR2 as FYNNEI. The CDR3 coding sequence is TGTGCCAGCACTATTAAGGAGACCCAGTACTTC. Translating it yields CASTIKETQYF.

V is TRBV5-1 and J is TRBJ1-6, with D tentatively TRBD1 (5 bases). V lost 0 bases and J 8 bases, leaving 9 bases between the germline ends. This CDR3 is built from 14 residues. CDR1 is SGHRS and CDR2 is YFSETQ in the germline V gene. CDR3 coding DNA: TGCGCCAGCAGCTTGGCCTCGGGGGATTCACCCCTCCACTTT. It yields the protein CASSLASGDSPLHF.

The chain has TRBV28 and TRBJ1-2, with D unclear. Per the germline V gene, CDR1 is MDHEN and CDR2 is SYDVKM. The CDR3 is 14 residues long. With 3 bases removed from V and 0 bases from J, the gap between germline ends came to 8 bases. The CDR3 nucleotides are TGTGCCAGCAGTTTTGGGCAGACTAACTATGGCTACACCTTC. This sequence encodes CASSFGQTNYGYTF.

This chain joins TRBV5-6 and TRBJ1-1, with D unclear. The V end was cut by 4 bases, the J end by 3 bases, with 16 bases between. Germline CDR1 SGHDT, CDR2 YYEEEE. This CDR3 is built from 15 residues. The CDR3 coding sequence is TGTGCCAGCAGCCCGCGGACTGCTCTGGACACTGAAGCTTTCTTT. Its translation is CASSPRTALDTEAFF.

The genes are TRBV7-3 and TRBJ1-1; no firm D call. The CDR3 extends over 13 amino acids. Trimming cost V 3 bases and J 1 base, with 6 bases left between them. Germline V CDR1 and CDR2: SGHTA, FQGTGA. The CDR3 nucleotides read TGTGCCAGCAGCTTGGAGAGGAACACTGAAGCTTTCTTT. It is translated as CASSLERNTEAFF.

CDR3 DNA sequence: TGTGCCAGCAGCTTCGGAGGGCCCTACGAGCAGTACTTC. As protein: CASSFGGPYEQYF. The rearrangement links TRBV7-9 to TRBJ2-7; D might be TRBD2 (6 bases). V gave up 3 bases and J gave up 2 bases, with 8 bases separating them. Germline values: CDR1 SEHNR, CDR2 FQNEAQ (reference sequence). The length of the CDR3 is 13 residues.

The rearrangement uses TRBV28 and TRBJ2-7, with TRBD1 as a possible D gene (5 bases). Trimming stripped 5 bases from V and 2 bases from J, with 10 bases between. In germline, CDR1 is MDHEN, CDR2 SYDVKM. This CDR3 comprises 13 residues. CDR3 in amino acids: CASSRLDTYEQYF. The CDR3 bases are TGTGCCAGCAGTCGGTTGGACACCTACGAGCAGTACTTC.

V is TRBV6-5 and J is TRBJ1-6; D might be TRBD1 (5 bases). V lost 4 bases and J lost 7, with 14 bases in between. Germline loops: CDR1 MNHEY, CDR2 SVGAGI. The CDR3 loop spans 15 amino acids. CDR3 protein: CASSFSTEKNSPLHF. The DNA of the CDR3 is TGTGCCAGCAGTTTCTCGACAGAGAAAAATTCACCCCTCCACTTT.

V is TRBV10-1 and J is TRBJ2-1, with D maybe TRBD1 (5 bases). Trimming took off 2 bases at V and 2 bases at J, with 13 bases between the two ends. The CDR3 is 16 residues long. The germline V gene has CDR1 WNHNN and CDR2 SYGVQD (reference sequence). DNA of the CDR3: TGCGCCAGCAGTGAGACTCAGGGAAGTCCCTACAATGAGCAGTTCTTC. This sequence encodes CASSETQGSPYNEQFF.

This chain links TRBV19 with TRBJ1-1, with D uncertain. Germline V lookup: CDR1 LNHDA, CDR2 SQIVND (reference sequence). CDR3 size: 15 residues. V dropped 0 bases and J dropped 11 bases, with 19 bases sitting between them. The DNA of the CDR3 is TGTGCCAGTAGTATAGATTTTTTCGGAGGGCGCGGGGCTTTCTTT. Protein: CASSIDFFGGRGAFF.

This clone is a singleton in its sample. CDR3 bases: TGCAGTGCTAGTGAGGGCAGGGGCCGCTCACCCCTCCACTTT. This gives the protein CSASEGRGRSPLHF. This chain joins TRBV20-1 and TRBJ1-6; tentatively, D is TRBD1 (6 bases). Germline V lookup: CDR1 DFQATT, CDR2 SNEGSKA (reference sequence). CDR3 length equals 14 residues. V lost 3 bases to trimming and J lost 10 bases, with 16 bases between them.

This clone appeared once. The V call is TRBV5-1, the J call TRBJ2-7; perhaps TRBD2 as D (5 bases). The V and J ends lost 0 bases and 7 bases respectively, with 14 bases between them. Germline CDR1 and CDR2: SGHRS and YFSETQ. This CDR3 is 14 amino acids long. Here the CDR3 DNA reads TGCGCCAGCAGCTTGGCGGTGTCTCCGGGGGAGCAGTACTTC. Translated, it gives CASSLAVSPGEQYF.

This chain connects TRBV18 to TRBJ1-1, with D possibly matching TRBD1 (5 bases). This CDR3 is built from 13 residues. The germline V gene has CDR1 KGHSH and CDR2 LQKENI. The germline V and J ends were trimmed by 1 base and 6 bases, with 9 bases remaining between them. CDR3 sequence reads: CASSPQGRAEAFF. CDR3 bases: TGTGCCAGCTCACCACAGGGCAGGGCTGAAGCTTTCTTT. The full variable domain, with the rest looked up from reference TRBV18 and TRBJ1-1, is NAGVMQNPRHLVRRRGQEARLRCSPMKGHSHVYWYRQLPEEGLKFMVYLQKENIIDESGMPKERFSAEFPKEGPSILRIQQVVRGDSAAYFCASSPQGRAEAFFGQGTRLTVV.

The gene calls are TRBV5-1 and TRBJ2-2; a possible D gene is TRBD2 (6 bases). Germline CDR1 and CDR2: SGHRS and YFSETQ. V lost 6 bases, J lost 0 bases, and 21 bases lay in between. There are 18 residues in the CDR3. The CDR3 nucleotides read TGCGCCAGCACTTTGGGACTTACCAATCCCGCGAACACCGGGGAGCTGTTTTTT. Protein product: CASTLGLTNPANTGELFF.

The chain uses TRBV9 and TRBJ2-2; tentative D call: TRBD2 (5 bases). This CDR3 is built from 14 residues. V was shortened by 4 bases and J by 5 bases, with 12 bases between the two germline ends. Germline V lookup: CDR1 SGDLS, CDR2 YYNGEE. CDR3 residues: CASSPGEYTGELFF. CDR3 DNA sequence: TGTGCCAGCAGCCCCGGGGAGTATACCGGGGAGCTGTTTTTT.

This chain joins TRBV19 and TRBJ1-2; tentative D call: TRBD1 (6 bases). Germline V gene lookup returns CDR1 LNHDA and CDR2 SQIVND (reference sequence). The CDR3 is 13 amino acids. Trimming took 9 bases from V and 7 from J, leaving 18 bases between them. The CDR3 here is CASTHTYRAGYTF. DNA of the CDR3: TGTGCCAGCACCCACACCTACAGGGCTGGCTACACCTTC.